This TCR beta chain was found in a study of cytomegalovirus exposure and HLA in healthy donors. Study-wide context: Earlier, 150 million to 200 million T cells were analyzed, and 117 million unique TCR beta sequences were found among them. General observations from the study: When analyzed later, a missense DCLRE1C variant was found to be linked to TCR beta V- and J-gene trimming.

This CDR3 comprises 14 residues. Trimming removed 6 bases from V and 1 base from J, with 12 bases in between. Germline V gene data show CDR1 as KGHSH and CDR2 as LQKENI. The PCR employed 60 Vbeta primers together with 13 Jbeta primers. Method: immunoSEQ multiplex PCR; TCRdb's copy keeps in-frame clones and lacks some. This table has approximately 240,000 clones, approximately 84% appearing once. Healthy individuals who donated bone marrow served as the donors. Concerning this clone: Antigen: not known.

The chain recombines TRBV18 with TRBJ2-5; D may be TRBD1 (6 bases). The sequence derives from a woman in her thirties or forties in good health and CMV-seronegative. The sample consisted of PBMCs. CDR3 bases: TGTGCCAGCTCGCTGGACAGACCCCAAGAGACCCAGTACTTC. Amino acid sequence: CASSLDRPQETQYF.